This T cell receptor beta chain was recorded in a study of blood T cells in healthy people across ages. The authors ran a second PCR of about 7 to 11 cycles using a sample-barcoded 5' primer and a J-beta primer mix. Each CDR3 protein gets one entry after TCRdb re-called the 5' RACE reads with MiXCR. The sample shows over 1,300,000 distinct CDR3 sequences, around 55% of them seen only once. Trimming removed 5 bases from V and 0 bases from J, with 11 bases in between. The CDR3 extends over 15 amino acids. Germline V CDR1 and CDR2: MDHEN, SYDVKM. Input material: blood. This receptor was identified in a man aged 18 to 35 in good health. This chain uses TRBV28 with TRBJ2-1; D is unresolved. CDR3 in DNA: TGTGCCAGCAGTCCACATTCAAGCTCCTACAATGAGCAGTTCTTC. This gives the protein CASSPHSSSYNEQFF.